Listed here are 23 T cell receptor beta chains from one sample, sequenced in a study of blood T cells in healthy people across ages. Combining a sample-barcoded 5' primer with a J-beta primer mix, a second PCR ran for roughly 7 to 12 cycles. TCRdb independently ran MiXCR on the 5' RACE reads; one entry per CDR3 protein. The table shows 650,000 to 900,000 distinct CDR3 sequences, with about 59% occurring only once. Material for sequencing was blood. All receptors come from a man younger than 40 in good health.

This chain uses TRBV10-2 with TRBJ1-1; TRBD1 matches 7 bases. Losses at the gene ends were 10 bases for V and 5 bases for J; bases not matched to a gene: 10. Per the germline V gene, CDR1 is WSHSY and CDR2 is SAAADI. The CDR3 consists of 13 residues. The CDR3 loop reads CATKGGKVTEAFF. In nucleotides, the CDR3 is TGCGCCACCAAAGGGGGCAAGGTGACTGAAGCTTTCTTT.

This sequence joins TRBV20-1 and TRBJ2-1, with 15 bases that match TRBD2. J lost 8 bases, V lost 4 bases, and 6 bases had no gene match. Germline V lookup: CDR1 DFQATT, CDR2 SNEGSKA (reference sequence). The CDR3 sequence is 15 residues long. CDR3 sequence (DNA): TGCAGTGCTAATCTGGGACTAGCGGGGGGTTATGAGCAGTTCTTC. Its protein is CSANLGLAGGYEQFF.

This clonotype was counted between two and nine times. The rearrangement joins TRBV9 to TRBJ1-5, with unresolved D. Germline lookup yields CDR1 SGDLS and CDR2 YYNGEE. Trimming took off 0 bases at V and 4 bases at J, with 8 bases between the two ends. CDR3 length: 14 amino acids. The CDR3 DNA reads as TGTGCCAGCAGCGTAGGAAGTTCTAATCAGCCCCAGCATTTT. This encodes CASSVGSSNQPQHF.

This clonotype was counted between two and nine times. This sequence joins TRBV29-1 and TRBJ2-3; possibly TRBD2 for D (5 bases). V gave up 1 base and J gave up 2 bases, with 10 bases separating them. The germline V gene has CDR1 SQVTM and CDR2 ANQGSEA. The CDR3 sequence is 14 residues long. The DNA of the CDR3 is TGCAGCGTTGAAGGGTGGGAGAACACAGATACGCAGTATTTT. As protein: CSVEGWENTDTQYF.

This clonotype appeared a few times. V gene TRBV20-1 combines with J gene TRBJ2-4; D might be TRBD1 (5 bases). Germline-derived CDR1 and CDR2 are DFQATT and SNEGSKA (reference sequence). Trimming stripped 0 bases from V and 3 bases from J, with 15 bases between. The CDR3 covers 16 residues. The CDR3 nucleotides read TGCAGTGCTAGAGAGCAGGGCAGAATGTTCAAAAACATTCAGTACTTC. Translating it yields CSAREQGRMFKNIQYF.

V gene TRBV6-1 combines with J gene TRBJ2-3, with D hard to call. V shed 8 bases and J shed 1 base, with 4 bases lying between them. The germline V gene encodes CDR1 MNHNS and CDR2 SASEGT. The CDR3 consists of 11 residues. CDR3 sequence: CASEGTDTQYF. The CDR3 region has the DNA TGTGCCAGCGAAGGCACAGATACGCAGTATTTT.

V usage is TRBV10-3 and J usage is TRBJ1-1; D may be TRBD1 (5 bases). This CDR3 contains 16 residues. Germline V gene sequence: CDR1 ENHRY, CDR2 SYGVKD. The germline V and J ends were trimmed by 0 bases and 2 bases, with 13 bases remaining between them. The CDR3 here is CAISESLNRLNTEAFF. The CDR3 DNA follows: TGTGCCATCAGTGAGTCGCTTAACAGGCTAAACACTGAAGCTTTCTTT.

The V and J genes are TRBV4-3 and TRBJ2-7; 9 positions agree with TRBD1. The V gene's germline CDR1 is LGHNA and CDR2 YSLEER. This CDR3 region has 16 residues. The V and J ends lost 4 bases and 4 bases, in that order; junction bases with no gene match: 11. The CDR3 loop reads CASSPHRAGQGYEQYF. The CDR3 DNA follows: TGCGCCAGCAGCCCGCACCGGGCGGGACAGGGTTACGAGCAGTACTTC.

There are a few counts of this clonotype. This chain uses TRBV29-1 with TRBJ2-7; TRBD2 aligns across 13 bases. Trimming at V came to 3 bases and at J to 3 bases, leaving 2 bases not matched to a gene. This CDR3 is built from 14 residues. Germline-derived CDR1 and CDR2 are SQVTM and ANQGSEA. CDR3 region: CSVETSGGIYEQYF. CDR3 coding DNA: TGCAGCGTTGAGACTAGCGGGGGGATCTACGAGCAGTACTTC.

The genes are TRBV7-2 and TRBJ2-3; D is undetermined. V lost 1 base to trimming and J lost 4 bases, with 9 bases between them. From germline, CDR1 is SGHTA and CDR2 FQGNSA. CDR3 length: 14 amino acids. The CDR3 region has the DNA TGTGCCAGCAGCTTAGAACACAAATCAGATACGCAGTATTTT. This translates into CASSLEHKSDTQYF.

The chain couples TRBV10-3 to TRBJ2-3, with D uncertain. This CDR3 has 14 amino acids. V lost 6 bases and J 0 bases, leaving 10 bases between the germline ends. The germline CDR1 and CDR2 sequences are ENHRY and SYGVKD. CDR3 residues: CAIRAADSTDTQYF. In nucleotides, the CDR3 is TGTGCCATCAGGGCAGCCGACAGCACAGATACGCAGTATTTT.

The V and J genes are TRBV2 and TRBJ2-1; 8 bases are shared with TRBD1. V dropped 1 base and J dropped 5; count of bases not matched to a gene: 1. The germline V gene encodes CDR1 SNHLY and CDR2 FYNNEI. The CDR3 is 14 amino acids. The CDR3 loop is CASSEDRGNNEQFF. In DNA, the CDR3 is TGTGCCAGCAGTGAAGACAGGGGGAACAATGAGCAGTTCTTC.

The V gene is TRBV20-1, the J gene TRBJ2-7, with D maybe TRBD2 (7 bases). The CDR3 sequence is 12 residues long. CDR1 and CDR2 (germline): DFQATT, SNEGSKA (reference sequence). Deletions cut 6 bases from V and 2 bases from J, with 11 bases between. The CDR3 DNA reads as TGCAGTGCCAGCGGGGACACCTACGAGCAGTACTTC. As protein: CSASGDTYEQYF.

This clonotype was seen a handful of times. The rearrangement links TRBV6-5 to TRBJ2-1; tentatively, D is TRBD2 (5 bases). The CDR3 contains 11 residues. V lost 5 bases to trimming and J lost 12 bases, with 11 bases between them. Germline values: CDR1 MNHEY, CDR2 SVGAGI. In DNA form, the CDR3 reads TGTGCCAGCAGTACCCCGCGGGCGCAGTTCTTC. This translates into CASSTPRAQFF.

This chain joins TRBV28 and TRBJ1-5; weak D call: TRBD1 (6 bases). The CDR3 loop spans 16 amino acids. Trimming removed 3 bases from V and 3 bases from J, with 15 bases in between. The germline V gene has CDR1 MDHEN and CDR2 SYDVKM. CDR3 DNA sequence: TGTGCCAGCAGTTTCCCCTGGGGGGCCCCCAATCAGCCCCAGCATTTT. Residues: CASSFPWGAPNQPQHF.

The chain links TRBV4-3 to TRBJ2-5, with 10 bases that match TRBD2. This CDR3 region has 15 residues. From germline, CDR1 is LGHNA and CDR2 YSLEER. With V trimmed by 6 bases and J by 2 bases, 6 bases remained unmatched. In nucleotides, the CDR3 is TGCGCCAGCAGTCGGAGCGGGGGGGGACAAGAGACCCAGTACTTC. Its translation is CASSRSGGGQETQYF.

Many counts were recorded for this clonotype. The chain couples TRBV12-3 or TRBV12-4 to TRBJ1-5, with 8 bases aligning to TRBD1. V shed 1 base and J 7 bases; nucleotides not matched to a gene: 3. This CDR3 region has 14 residues. CDR3 amino acids: CASSLGTGNQPQHF. DNA of the CDR3: TGTGCCAGCAGTTTAGGGACAGGGAACCAGCCCCAGCATTTT.

The CDR3, as DNA: TGCAGTGCTGGGCACCAAGTGGGGCTAGCGGGGGGGTTAGATGAGACCCAGTACTTC. Its translation is CSAGHQVGLAGGLDETQYF. The rearrangement uses TRBV20-1 and TRBJ2-5; 12 nucleotides match TRBD2. Unmatched junction bases numbered 21, after V lost 5 bases and J lost 5 bases. CDR3 length: 19 amino acids. The germline V gene encodes CDR1 DFQATT and CDR2 SNEGSKA (reference sequence).

This sequence joins TRBV6-5 and TRBJ2-2; the D gene is possibly TRBD2 (6 bases). The V gene lost 6 bases and the J gene lost 7 bases, with 15 bases spanning the gap. This CDR3 contains 14 residues. Germline V gene lookup returns CDR1 MNHEY and CDR2 SVGAGI. The CDR3 loop is CASRLRGVGGELFF. The CDR3 coding sequence is TGTGCCAGCAGATTACGCGGGGTCGGCGGGGAGCTGTTTTTT.

The genes are TRBV4-3 and TRBJ2-1; 9 nucleotides line up with TRBD1. The CDR3 runs to 15 residues. V gave up 4 bases and J gave up 5 bases; unmatched junction bases: 6. Germline V gene data show CDR1 as LGHNA and CDR2 as YSLEER. The CDR3 is CASSRRQGGNNEQFF. The CDR3 nucleotides are TGCGCCAGCAGCCGCCGACAGGGGGGCAACAATGAGCAGTTCTTC.

Note on this clonotype: Possible read error: a much larger clone is one base away. The V call is TRBV12-3 or TRBV12-4, the J call TRBJ2-7; D not certain. The last part of the DNA fits TRBJ2-5 better; the J call may be wrong. This CDR3 region has 11 residues. CDR3 loop: CASSLMKTQYF. In DNA form, the CDR3 reads TGTGCCAGCAGTTTAATGAAGACCCAGTACTTC.

The CDR3 sequence is CSAAGTDYNQPQHF. CDR3 in DNA: TGCAGTGCCGCCGGGACAGACTACAATCAGCCCCAGCATTTT. This rearrangement joins TRBV20-1 to TRBJ1-5; 7 bases align to TRBD1. This CDR3 contains 14 residues. Germline CDR1 is DFQATT and CDR2 is SNEGSKA (reference sequence). J lost 3 bases, V lost 6 bases, and 8 bases had no gene match.

This chain joins TRBV20-1 and TRBJ1-5; 7 nucleotides line up with TRBD1. CDR1 and CDR2 (germline): DFQATT, SNEGSKA (reference sequence). The CDR3 consists of 17 residues. Unmatched junction bases numbered 18, after V lost 5 bases and J lost 5 bases. The chain's CDR3 is CSAPRETGQRIYQPQHF. CDR3 in DNA: TGCAGTGCTCCAAGAGAAACGGGACAGAGAATTTATCAGCCCCAGCATTTT.